This T cell receptor (beta chain) emerged from a study of Graves' ophthalmopathy and Graves' hyperthyroidism. Across the whole study: Peripheral blood was gathered at first diagnosis, ahead of any treatment whatsoever.

Patients with other autoimmune diseases, uncontrolled infections, pregnancy or lactation were excluded. RNA transcripts were the source from which TCR beta CDR3 regions were amplified. RT-PCR with HTBI primers came first, then second-round multiplex PCR. TCRdb called the multiplex PCR reads again in MiXCR, with one record for every CDR3 protein. The sample holds roughly 400,000 distinct CDR3 sequences; approximately 18% are singletons and the top ten take 2.4%. Findings of the study overall: The model predicted ophthalmopathy progression with roughly 70% sensitivity and around 72% specificity. The majority of expanded thyroid clonotypes above 0.001 frequency also occurred in blood.

The CDR3 covers 15 residues. Germline loops: CDR1 MNHEY, CDR2 SVGAGI. The table lists this clonotype with many counts. Its target is not known. This clone may be a read error of a much larger clone one base away. The clonotype comes from an adult woman with stable Graves' hyperthyroidism. The sequenced material came from peripheral blood. The V and J genes are TRBV6-5 and TRBJ2-7; 10 bases align to TRBD1. The CDR3 protein is CASSFSGTGANDQYF. DNA for the CDR3: TGTGCCAGCAGTTTTTCGGGGACAGGGGCCAACGACCAGTACTTC.